This T cell receptor (beta chain) was observed in a study of cytotoxic CD8 clonotypes in ibrutinib-treated CLL (dated by TCRdb to 2020 to 2023). At the level of the whole study: In this cohort, 15 or so patients were treatment-naive and approximately ten were relapsed/refractory, while around 18 had unmutated IGHV. Cryopreserved peripheral blood mononuclear cells were collected before treatment, at response, and at either disease progression or sustained remission. The response samples were drawn at a median of approximately 11 months into treatment, with a range of roughly 6 to 40 months. Every sample from remission and from progressive disease was obtained while the patients were still on ibrutinib. Partial responses were observed in about 25 patients and complete responses in 2; after a median follow-up of roughly 72 months, remission was maintained in 15 or so patients and progression was observed in roughly twelve. Of the approximately 86 participants in the trial, about two dozen had longitudinal samples available. On average, each sample yielded 250,000 to 300,000 productive templates and about 100,000 productive rearrangements.

CDR1 SEHNR and CDR2 FQNEAQ were looked up in the germline V gene (reference sequence). From cysteine to phenylalanine, the CDR3 is 12 amino acids long. Only the CDR3 DNA stays, 36 bases, in frame from base 1. Cut back by 8 bases and 7 bases, the V and J ends lie 14 bases apart. The sample's time point, from its label and the paper: 20 to 30 months on ibrutinib. For TCR beta library preparation, about 2 micrograms of genomic DNA were extracted from the cryopreserved PBMCs. Longitudinal blood samples from CLL patients on ibrutinib monotherapy underwent high-throughput TCR beta sequencing. The patients took part in an open-label, single-center phase 2 trial of ibrutinib monotherapy. Broad study findings and their caveats: Clonality rose at ibrutinib response, remained stable during sustained remission, and dropped back toward baseline at progression. At baseline, clonality was higher than in age-matched healthy donors and showed a strong correlation with circulating CD8+ T-cell counts. Public clonotypes were rare and either shrank or stayed stable during treatment, and the rise in clonality at ibrutinib response reflected expansion of private clonotypes. Sampling times were not matched between sustained-remission and progressing patients, and lymph node repertoires were not studied.

This clone was counted a few times. The antigen it recognizes is unknown. Base qualities are not recorded, but no much larger clone differs from it by a single base. Each clonotype received, on average, approximately 9.9x coverage in deep resolution sequencing performed on a MiSeq, where the target depth lay between 1 in 1 million and 1 in 200,000 T cells. The immunoSEQ hsTCRB Kit was used to generate TCR beta libraries. Concerning the study's data processing: The data were analyzed with ImmunoSEQ Analyzer and ImmunoSEQ Data Assistant, and V, D and J gene assignments followed IMGT definitions. Clonality, with values ranging from 0 to 1, was calculated as one minus the normalized Shannon entropy of productive rearrangement frequencies. Public clonotype analysis was restricted to overrepresented clonotypes comprising at least 0.05% of each patient's repertoire. Repertoires from about a dozen age-matched healthy donors in immuneACCESS were used as clonality controls. Entries here come from immuneACCESS through TCRdb and include only in-frame sequences with V and J called. Some clones fail to appear in such tables; in the studies checked, an unresolved V gene covers under half of the shortfall, and the cause of the remainder is unknown. V, J and clone size derive from that table, while D and trimming were established from the DNA sequence. The sample table shows roughly 160,000 clones, and about four fifths are seen once. Of the sample, 4.6% is held by the ten largest clones.

The sample here was PBMCs, taken after 24 months of ibrutinib treatment. The clonotype comes from a human donor with chronic lymphocytic leukemia. Here the chain combines TRBV7-9 and TRBJ1-2; tentative D gene TRBD1, with 6 bases matching. Here the CDR3 is given as CASRDQGLGYTF. The nucleotides are TGTGCCAGCCGAGACCAGGGGCTTGGCTACACCTTC.